These T cell receptor beta chains were read from a single sample in a study of T cell responses to AZD1222 COVID-19 vaccine. The repertoire was sequenced with immunoSEQ multiplex PCR; TCRdb's copy has only in-frame clones and lacks some. The sample lists about 120,000 clones, roughly 84% occurring once. The sequencing used peripheral blood, collected on day 0 of AZD1222 vaccination. These receptors originate from an adult in good health. Each CDR3 is given with its conserved first and last residue. Each record gives: V gene, clone size, D gene, J gene, CDR3 DNA, CDR3 protein. A D gene is named only where the DNA matches it firmly. Clone size is shown for a subset of rows, as once, few, many or a class of expanded clone.

TRBV4-2	-	-	TRBJ2-5	TGTGCCAGCAGCCAGCCACAGAAAGAGACCCAGTACTTC	CASSQPQKETQYF
TRBV5-5	-	-	TRBJ2-2	TGTGCCAGCAGGCCTGGGGCGACCGGGGAGCTGTTTTTT	CASRPGATGELFF
TRBV4-3	-	-	TRBJ1-4	TGCGCCAGCAGCCATGGCCTCGGAGGCAGGATCAATGAAAAACTGTTTTTT	CASSHGLGGRINEKLFF
TRBV30	once	TRBD1	TRBJ1-1	TGTGCCTGGAGAGCCCGGACAGGGGGATACACTGAAGCTTTCTTT	CAWRARTGGYTEAFF
TRBV2	-	-	TRBJ1-5	TGTGCCAGCAGTGAAGAGGGTGGTCAGCCCCAGCATTTT	CASSEEGGQPQHF
TRBV5-1	once	TRBD1	TRBJ2-7	TGCGCCAGCAGCTTAGGGACAGGGGCCTACGAGCAGTACTTC	CASSLGTGAYEQYF
TRBV14	few	TRBD1	TRBJ2-3	TGTGCCAGCAGCCAAGACTGGGGGACAGACCCCACAGATACGCAGTATTTT	CASSQDWGTDPTDTQYF
TRBV18	-	-	TRBJ1-1	TGTGCCAGCTCCGAGACTGAGAACACTGAAGCTTTCTTT	CASSETENTEAFF
TRBV20-1	-	-	TRBJ2-7	TGCAGTGCTAGTCAAGGGGACGGCTACGAGCAGTACTTC	CSASQGDGYEQYF
TRBV11-2	-	-	TRBJ2-2	TGTGCCAGCAGCTTAGTTGGCGGAGGGGAAGCCGGGGAGCTGTTTTTT	CASSLVGGGEAGELFF
TRBV24-1	-	-	TRBJ1-2	TGTGCCACCAGTGATCCGACTGGGCGTGGCTACACCTTC	CATSDPTGRGYTF
TRBV18	-	TRBD1	TRBJ1-1	TGTGCCAGCTCACCACCGTTGGACAGGTCCGGGGCATTGAACACTGAAGCTTTCTTT	CASSPPLDRSGALNTEAFF
TRBV18	-	TRBD2	TRBJ2-1	TGTGCCAGCTCACCAGTAGCGGGGCGAAACAATGAGCAGTTCTTC	CASSPVAGRNNEQFF
TRBV12-3/TRBV12-4	-	-	TRBJ1-2	TGTGCCAGCAGTGGCCGTCAGGGCTATGGCTACACCTTC	CASSGRQGYGYTF
TRBV3-1/TRBV3-2	-	TRBD1	TRBJ2-1	TGTGCCAGCAGCCAAGACAGGGGGCTCAGATATGAGCAGTTCTTC	CASSQDRGLRYEQFF
TRBV7-9	-	TRBD1	TRBJ1-6	TGTGCCAGCAGGCCTGGACAGGGTGCAAATTCACCCCTCCACTTT	CASRPGQGANSPLHF
TRBV5-1	-	-	TRBJ2-2	TGCGCCAGCAGCGAGGGACGGAGCAGAACGAACACCGGGGAGCTGTTTTTT	CASSEGRSRTNTGELFF
TRBV27	once	-	TRBJ2-7	TGTGCCAGCAGTTGGGGCGGGGATTCCTACGAGCAGTACTTC	CASSWGGDSYEQYF
TRBV6-5	-	TRBD1	TRBJ1-1	TGTGCCAGCAGTTCCACAGGGGGCACTGAAGCTTTCTTT	CASSSTGGTEAFF
TRBV30	few	-	TRBJ1-2	TGTGCCTGGAGCGGGACTGGGGATGGCTACACCTTC	CAWSGTGDGYTF
TRBV5-8	-	TRBD2	TRBJ2-3	TGTGCCAGCAGCTTTATTGGGCGGGGGGGCCCCGTCCCAGATACGCAGTATTTT	CASSFIGRGGPVPDTQYF
TRBV19	-	TRBD1	TRBJ1-4	TGTGCCAGTAGTGTGGGACAGGGATACGAAAAACTGTTTTTT	CASSVGQGYEKLFF
TRBV6-1	-	-	TRBJ1-5	TGTGCCAGCAGTGACCAGGACTGGTATAGCAATCAGCCCCAGCATTTT	CASSDQDWYSNQPQHF
TRBV7-2	few	TRBD1	TRBJ2-2	TGTGCCAGCAGCCCAGGACAGGGGTATAGCCAGAACACCGGGGAGCTGTTTTTT	CASSPGQGYSQNTGELFF
TRBV4-2	few	-	TRBJ2-3	TGTGCCAGCAGCCCCGGGCTTACCCGCACAGATACGCAGTATTTT	CASSPGLTRTDTQYF
TRBV5-1	few	-	TRBJ1-2	TGCGCCAGCAGCTTGGCCAGGGGTGGCGGCTACACCTTC	CASSLARGGGYTF
TRBV7-9	-	-	TRBJ2-3	TGTGCCAGCAGCCAGCTCCCGGCGCGCGACGCAGATACGCAGTATTTT	CASSQLPARDADTQYF
TRBV19	-	-	TRBJ1-2	TGTGCCAGTAGTAGGGATCGCGGGCCGTACTATGGCTACACCTTC	CASSRDRGPYYGYTF
TRBV20-1	-	-	TRBJ2-5	TGCAGTGCTAGTCGCGTTTGGGAGACCCAGTACTTC	CSASRVWETQYF
TRBV6-4	few	-	TRBJ1-1	TGTGCCAGCAGTGAAGAGTACGGGAACACTGAAGCTTTCTTT	CASSEEYGNTEAFF
TRBV2	-	TRBD1	TRBJ1-5	TGTGCCAGCGACAGGGAGGGTGTTCAGCCCCAGCATTTT	CASDREGVQPQHF
TRBV29-1	once	-	TRBJ2-7	TGCAGCGTTGAAGGGGAGCAGGGTGGGACCTACGAGCAGTACTTC	CSVEGEQGGTYEQYF
TRBV18	-	-	TRBJ2-6	TGTGCCAGCTCACGCGAGGCTCTGGGGGCCAACGTCCTGACTTTC	CASSREALGANVLTF
TRBV2	-	-	TRBJ2-4	TGTGCCAGCAGTGAAGCGGCAACCGGGGCGCTCCTAGAGTACTTC	CASSEAATGALLEYF
TRBV11-2	-	-	TRBJ1-5	TGTGCCAGCAGCTTAATGGGAGGCAATCAGCCCCAGCATTTT	CASSLMGGNQPQHF
TRBV3-1/TRBV3-2	-	-	TRBJ1-4	TGTGCCAGCAGCCATGGACAGCTCTATGAAAAACTGTTTTTT	CASSHGQLYEKLFF
TRBV12-3/TRBV12-4	-	-	TRBJ2-4	TGTGCCAGCACCCTAGGCAGAAAAAACATTCAGTACTTC	CASTLGRKNIQYF
TRBV5-5	-	-	TRBJ1-6	TGTGCCAGCATCCCCGGGCCCGGGCCTTATAATTCACCCCTCCACTTT	CASIPGPGPYNSPLHF
TRBV29-1	-	-	TRBJ2-1	TGCAGCGTTGAAGACTATGAGGCCTACAATGAGCAGTTCTTC	CSVEDYEAYNEQFF
TRBV19	-	-	TRBJ1-4	TGTGCCAGTAGCCCCGTGGGACATGAAAAACTGTTTTTT	CASSPVGHEKLFF
TRBV7-8	-	-	TRBJ1-2	TGTGCCAGCAGCTACGACAGAACGGCTGGCTACACCTTC	CASSYDRTAGYTF
TRBV6-5	-	-	TRBJ1-5	TGTGCCAGCATCGATTTTCCTTATAGCAATCAGCCCCAGCATTTT	CASIDFPYSNQPQHF
TRBV14	once	-	TRBJ1-2	TGTGCCAGCAGCCAAACAGGACTGGCTTATGGCTACACCTTC	CASSQTGLAYGYTF
TRBV3-1/TRBV3-2	-	-	TRBJ1-6	TGTGCCAGCAGCCAAGCTGGCAGGAATAATTCACCCCTCCACTTT	CASSQAGRNNSPLHF
TRBV7-9	once	-	TRBJ2-7	TGTGCCAGCAGCCCCTTCGACAGTTCCTACGAGCAGTACTTC	CASSPFDSSYEQYF
TRBV18	-	-	TRBJ1-2	TGTGCCAGCTCACCTAGACAGGAGATTTACACCTTC	CASSPRQEIYTF
TRBV2	-	-	TRBJ2-7	TGTGCCAGCAGCTCCGGGTCAACCGACTACGAGCAGTACTTC	CASSSGSTDYEQYF
TRBV19	-	-	TRBJ1-2	TGTGCCAGTAGTATAAAGATGGAGTATGGCTACACCTTC	CASSIKMEYGYTF
TRBV6-5	-	-	TRBJ2-5	TGTGCCAGCAGTTACGGAGAGACCCAGTACTTC	CASSYGETQYF
TRBV5-1	few	-	TRBJ2-1	TGCGCCAGCAGCACCTGGGACGGGACCTACAATGAGCAGTTCTTC	CASSTWDGTYNEQFF
TRBV19	-	-	TRBJ1-2	TGTGCCAGGGTAGATCAGGGAGGTCATTATGGCTACACCTTC	CARVDQGGHYGYTF
TRBV12-3/TRBV12-4	-	-	TRBJ1-1	TGTGCCAGCAGCCAAGGACTTGAAGCTTTCTTT	CASSQGLEAFF
TRBV4-1	-	TRBD1	TRBJ1-2	TGCGCCAGCAGCCCGTCTGGACAGGGAAGGAAGGGCTACACCTTC	CASSPSGQGRKGYTF
TRBV2	-	-	TRBJ1-4	TGTGCCAGCAGTGTAGGGGGAGGAGGTGAAAAACTGTTTTTT	CASSVGGGGEKLFF